A selection of T cell receptor beta chains follows, all from one sample in a study of PD-1 blockade in classical Hodgkin lymphoma. The repertoire was sequenced with immunoSEQ multiplex PCR; TCRdb's copy has only in-frame clones and lacks some. This table holds 4,000 to 4,500 clones, 66% found once. This specimen consisted of peripheral blood mononuclear cells (PBMCs), obtained before the second cycle of nivolumab. The receptor set was obtained from a human donor with classical Hodgkin lymphoma. The CDR3 runs from the conserved cysteine through the conserved F or W. The D gene is left open where the match is weak. Rows may omit the clone size; those that give it use once, few, many or a size class.

D,size,J,V,CDR3,DNA
NA,NA,TRBJ2-3,TRBV21-1,CATRERRTDTQYF,TGTGCCACCCGAGAAAGGAGAACAGATACGCAGTATTTT
NA,NA,TRBJ2-5,TRBV6-5,CASSYTMNVQETQYF,TGTGCCAGCAGTTACACCATGAATGTCCAAGAGACCCAGTACTTC
NA,NA,TRBJ2-7,TRBV2,CASRLGSYEQYF,TGTGCCAGCCGGTTAGGCTCCTACGAGCAGTACTTC
NA,few,TRBJ1-5,TRBV6-7,CASRRGGVYQPQHF,TGTGCCAGCAGACGCGGGGGGGTATATCAGCCCCAGCATTTT
NA,large,TRBJ1-1,TRBV5-5,CASSPRRGDTEAFF,TGTGCCAGCAGTCCGAGGAGGGGTGACACTGAAGCTTTCTTT
NA,NA,TRBJ2-3,TRBV2,CASSEGGVIADTQYF,TGTGCCAGCAGTGAAGGGGGGGTGATCGCAGATACGCAGTATTTT
NA,few,TRBJ1-6,TRBV6-6,CASSPPAAGNSPLHF,TGTGCCAGCAGTCCCCCAGCCGCAGGGAACTCACCCCTCCACTTT
TRBD2,NA,TRBJ2-5,TRBV6-6,CASSLSSGLQETQYF,TGTGCCAGCAGTTTGTCTAGCGGACTACAAGAGACCCAGTACTTC
NA,NA,TRBJ2-1,TRBV15,CATSRGRDSYNEQFF,TGTGCCACCAGCAGAGGAAGGGACTCCTACAATGAGCAGTTCTTC
NA,NA,TRBJ1-1,TRBV6-6,CASSSRGTEAFF,TGTGCCAGCAGTTCGAGGGGCACTGAAGCTTTCTTT
TRBD2,NA,TRBJ2-3,TRBV18,CASSAVAGTVFADTQYF,TGTGCCAGCTCAGCCGTAGCGGGAACAGTGTTTGCAGATACGCAGTATTTT
TRBD2,NA,TRBJ2-2,TRBV6-5,CASSYSTSGSPGELFF,TGTGCCAGCAGTTACTCGACTAGCGGGAGCCCCGGGGAGCTGTTTTTT
TRBD1,NA,TRBJ2-2,TRBV10-3,CAISSGTGAGELFF,TGTGCCATCAGTTCTGGGACAGGGGCCGGGGAGCTGTTTTTT